These T cell receptor beta chains were read from a single sample in a study of regulatory T cells in long-lasting Graves disease. TCRdb called the multiplex PCR reads again in MiXCR, with one record for every CDR3 protein. The profile covers some 350,000 distinct CDR3 sequences, with about 17% appearing a single time and 20% to 25% taken by the ten largest. The sample was also reused in another study, on T cells in Graves' hyperthyroidism and ophthalmopathy.

The sample in question was peripheral blood mononuclear cells (PBMCs), obtained at new diagnosis, from a patient treated with antithyroid drugs. The origin of the receptors is a woman younger than 30 with Graves disease. CDR3s include the opening cysteine and the closing phenylalanine or tryptophan.

>TRBJ1-2|TRBV20-1
CSARDQRQPYYGYTF
>TRBJ1-5|TRBV6-1
CASIPLGGSNQPQHF
>TRBJ2-7|TRBV28
CASGTGLYEQYF
>TRBJ2-1|TRBV30
CAWSVPLAGKDNEQFF
>TRBJ2-7|TRBV11-3
CASSYTSGGSYEQYF
>TRBJ1-6|TRBV30
CAWSDGKNSPLHF
>TRBJ2-5|TRBV12-3/TRBV12-4
CASSLETSGGGTQYF
>TRBJ2-7|TRBV20-1
CSARDPVSYEQYF
>TRBJ2-6|TRBV27
CASAGPRSGANVLTF
>TRBJ2-2|TRBV28
CASRSPGQGMGGELFF
>TRBJ1-1|TRBV20-1
CSGRGQLNTEAFF
>TRBJ1-2|TRBV6-2/TRBV6-3
CASSELGSTYGYTF
>TRBJ2-1|TRBV27
CASSSWGANSYNEQFF
>TRBJ1-4|TRBV6-4
CASSGFLTNEKLFF
>TRBJ2-1|TRBV5-1
CASSLNQGGNEQFF
>TRBJ2-7|TRBV7-9
CASSPQGAHEQYF
>TRBJ2-7|TRBV30
CAWSVPGPGLEEQYF
>TRBJ1-3|TRBV2
CASSSDRGSGNTIYF
>TRBJ1-1|TRBV11-2
CASSYPPNTEAFF
>TRBJ2-1|TRBV6-4
CASSVLAGGPDEQFF
>TRBJ2-7|TRBV7-9
CASNTGTGVGEQYF
>TRBJ2-7|TRBV27
CASSLLGRDSYEQYF
>TRBJ2-7|TRBV4-2
CASSQATGTSPSGRVVQYF
>TRBJ2-3|TRBV20-1
CSARAPGTGNTDTQYF
>TRBJ1-2|TRBV5-4
CASSFPNDRDGGYTF
>TRBJ2-3|TRBV13
CASSSRGMDTDTQYF
>TRBJ2-1|TRBV7-6
CASSRGTSGAYNEQFF